Following are 26 T cell receptor beta chains from one sample sequenced in a study of blood T cell repertoires in COVID-19 (dated by TCRdb to 2020 to 2021). The library was prepared using the immunoSEQ multiplex PCR assay. The immuneACCESS repertoire file appears here via TCRdb, limited to in-frame rearrangements. These files lack a portion of the clones; in checked studies, under half of the deficit traces to unresolved V genes, and the cause of the others is not known. In this sample the table shows tens of thousands of clones, almost 85% of which occur a single time. The ten biggest clones cover more than 1% of the sample. Sequenced material: peripheral blood. All receptors come from a woman at least 80 years old with acute or convalescent COVID-19.

The genes are TRBV15 and TRBJ1-4; 8 bases map to TRBD1. This CDR3 has 15 amino acids. V shed 3 bases, J shed 7 bases, and the junction held 7 bases outside the gene matches. The germline gives CDR1 LNHNV, CDR2 YYDKDF (reference sequence). CDR3 DNA sequence: TGTGCCACCAGCAGGACAGGGGCGATTGGTGAAAAACTGTTTTTT. Translation: CATSRTGAIGEKLFF.

This chain links TRBV5-1 with TRBJ2-5; weak D call: TRBD1 (5 bases). V was clipped by 4 bases and J by 1 base, with 8 bases between them. There are 13 residues in the CDR3. Germline CDR1 is SGHRS and CDR2 is YFSETQ. CDR3 bases: TGCGCCAGCAGCGATCAGGGCCAAGAGACCCAGTACTTC. Translating gives CASSDQGQETQYF.

To note about this clone: This sample includes further DNA sequences coding for the same CDR3. The J gene is TRBJ2-1, the V gene TRBV6-5, with D possibly being TRBD1 (8 bases). The CDR3 sequence is 14 residues long. V lost 10 bases, J lost 2 bases, and 15 bases lay in between. In germline, CDR1 is MNHEY, CDR2 SVGAGI. The CDR3: CAINRGGTYNEQFF. The CDR3, as DNA: TGTGCCATCAACAGGGGGGGGACCTACAATGAGCAGTTCTTC.

The chain has TRBV10-1 and TRBJ2-5, with D possibly being TRBD1 (6 bases). Trimming took 6 bases from V and 5 from J, leaving 13 bases between them. The germline V gene encodes CDR1 WNHNN and CDR2 SYGVQD (reference sequence). The CDR3 has 13 residues. The CDR3 DNA follows: TGCGCCAGCAGCGGAGACAGGAGGGAGACCCAGTACTTC. It is translated as CASSGDRRETQYF.

This chain connects TRBV6-6 to TRBJ2-7; TRBD2 aligns across 8 bases. The CDR3 is 15 amino acids. The germline V gene encodes CDR1 MNHNY and CDR2 SVGAGI (reference sequence). Trimming removed 10 bases from V and 3 bases from J; junction bases left unmatched: 14. CDR3 in amino acids: CATGRGALGGYEQYF. The CDR3 bases are TGTGCCACAGGGCGGGGGGCTCTCGGTGGCTACGAGCAGTACTTC.

The J gene is TRBJ1-1, the V gene TRBV19, with a possible D match to TRBD1 (5 bases). V lost 8 bases, J lost 5 bases, and 18 bases lay in between. Germline V lookup: CDR1 LNHDA, CDR2 SQIVND (reference sequence). This CDR3 contains 14 residues. CDR3 amino acids: CASGTQGGKTEAFF. CDR3 DNA: TGTGCCAGTGGGACCCAGGGAGGGAAAACTGAAGCTTTCTTT. The full variable domain, its missing parts supplied by reference TRBV19 and TRBJ1-1, is DGGITQSPKYLFRKEGQNVTLSCEQNLNHDAMYWYRQDPGQGLRLIYYSQIVNDFQKGDIAEGYSVSREKKESFPLTVTSAQKNPTAFYLCASGTQGGKTEAFFGQGTRLTVV.

The V gene is TRBV9, the J gene TRBJ1-2; 10 nucleotides line up with TRBD1. Germline trimming cut 7 bases from V and 4 bases from J; bases unmatched to any gene: 4. The CDR3 has 13 residues. The germline V gene has CDR1 SGDLS and CDR2 YYNGEE. The CDR3 reads CASGGTGVYGYTF. CDR3 in DNA: TGTGCCAGCGGGGGGACAGGGGTCTATGGCTACACCTTC.

This clone was recorded a few times. The rearrangement uses TRBV9 and TRBJ1-1; D remains unclear. V lost 5 bases to trimming and J lost 3 bases, with 8 bases between them. The CDR3 length is 12 residues. Germline lookup yields CDR1 SGDLS and CDR2 YYNGEE. Here the CDR3 reads CASRKRDTEAFF. The CDR3 region has the DNA TGTGCCAGCAGAAAGAGGGACACTGAAGCTTTCTTT. Using reference TRBV9 and TRBJ1-1 for the parts outside the CDR3, the full variable domain is DSGVTQTPKHLITATGQRVTLRCSPRSGDLSVYWYQQSLDQGLQFLIQYYNGEERAKGNILERFSAQQFPDLHSELNLSSLELGDSALYFCASRKRDTEAFFGQGTRLTVV.

The chain combines TRBV11-3 with TRBJ2-1; the D gene is possibly TRBD2 (6 bases). V shed 1 base and J shed 8 bases, with 15 bases lying between them. Germline CDR1 is SGHNT and CDR2 is YENEEA. CDR3 length: 15 amino acids. The CDR3 sequence: CASSLGGDFSHEQFF. In DNA form, the CDR3 reads TGTGCCAGCAGCTTAGGAGGGGACTTCTCTCATGAGCAGTTCTTC.

The chain couples TRBV7-2 to TRBJ2-1; 7 bases align to TRBD2. The CDR3 is 12 residues long. J gave up 15 bases and V 3 bases, and 8 bases lay outside the gene matches. CDR1 SGHTA and CDR2 FQGNSA come from the germline V gene. CDR3 nucleotide sequence: TGTGCCAGCAGCTTTAGCGGGTCGGGGGGGTTCTTC. The encoded protein is CASSFSGSGGFF.

V and J are TRBV6-5 and TRBJ2-5; D is unresolved. Trimming stripped 1 base from V and 12 bases from J, with 12 bases between. This CDR3 is built from 12 residues. Germline V gene lookup returns CDR1 MNHEY and CDR2 SVGAGI. The CDR3 sequence is CASSYLSQEEYF. The DNA of the CDR3 is TGTGCCAGCAGTTACTTATCACAAGAAGAGTACTTC.

The rearrangement uses TRBV6-2 or TRBV6-3 and TRBJ1-1; D gene uncertain. Trimming took 6 bases from V and 4 from J, leaving 18 bases between them. The length of the CDR3 is 15 residues. Germline V gene data show CDR1 as MNHEY and CDR2 as SVGEGT. This CDR3 is CASSEQTLVGTEAFF. The CDR3 DNA reads TGTGCCAGCAGCGAACAGACGTTGGTGGGCACTGAAGCTTTCTTT.

This chain uses TRBV9 with TRBJ2-3; 11 nucleotides align to TRBD2. The CDR3 is 16 residues long. Looked up from germline, CDR1 is SGDLS and CDR2 is YYNGEE. J gave up 2 bases and V 4 bases, and 6 bases lay outside the gene matches. This chain's CDR3 is CASSSRLAGPTDTQYF. The CDR3 bases are TGTGCCAGCAGCTCGAGACTAGCGGGACCCACAGATACGCAGTATTTT.

The chain recombines TRBV15 with TRBJ2-4, with D maybe TRBD1 (5 bases). Per germline, CDR1 LNHNV and CDR2 YYDKDF (reference sequence). The CDR3 totals 17 residues. The ends were cut back, 2 bases at V and 1 base at J, with 15 bases in the middle. The CDR3 DNA reads as TGTGCCACCAGCAGAACGTCGGGCAGGGCGGCCAAAAACATTCAGTACTTC. Protein: CATSRTSGRAAKNIQYF.

The CDR3 DNA is TGTGCCAGCGTGTTACAGGGGGCGAGTGAAAAACTGTTTTTT. Translating it yields CASVLQGASEKLFF. The chain is built from TRBV2 and TRBJ1-4, with 9 bases aligning to TRBD1. V shed 8 bases, J shed 7 bases, and the junction held 8 bases outside the gene matches. The CDR3 totals 14 residues. Germline V gene data show CDR1 as SNHLY and CDR2 as FYNNEI.

This chain connects TRBV7-9 to TRBJ1-3; the D is unclear. CDR1 and CDR2 from the germline V gene are SEHNR and FQNEAQ (reference sequence). The CDR3 consists of 16 residues. Between the trimmed V and J ends, which lost 5 bases and 4 bases, there was a span of 18 bases. The CDR3 coding sequence is TGTGCCAGCAGCCAACTTACGTCCTCGCCCGGAAACACCATATATTTT. Protein product: CASSQLTSSPGNTIYF.

The chain is built from TRBV11-2 and TRBJ2-5; no firm D call. CDR1 is SGHAT, CDR2 FQNNGV, per germline. The V end lost 1 base, the J end lost 12 bases, and 9 bases lay between the germline ends. The CDR3 loop spans 11 amino acids. The CDR3, as DNA: TGTGCCAGCAGCTTAGGAACATCTGAGTACTTC. It translates to CASSLGTSEYF.

This chain uses TRBV21-1 with TRBJ1-2; the table's D call TRBD1 went unverified against the DNA. TRBV21-1 is marked as a pseudogene. CDR3 size: 13 residues. The CDR3 spells CASLPTGVYGYTF. CDR3 DNA sequence: TGTGCCAGCCTCCCGACAGGGGTCTATGGCTACACCTTC.

The chain employs TRBV7-9 and TRBJ2-7; TRBD2 matches 10 bases. Trimming removed 8 bases from V and 3 bases from J; junction bases left unmatched: 4. The CDR3 spans 13 residues. Germline CDR1 SEHNR, CDR2 FQNEAQ (reference sequence). In DNA, the CDR3 is TGTGCCAGCGAACTAGCGGGGAGCTACGAGCAGTACTTC. Its translation: CASELAGSYEQYF.

In this sample, this clone turned up a few times. The rearrangement uses TRBV19 and TRBJ1-2; D is possibly TRBD1 (6 bases). Trimming removed 5 bases at V and 0 bases at J, with 13 bases between. Per germline, CDR1 LNHDA and CDR2 SQIVND (reference sequence). The CDR3 is made up of 15 amino acids. This chain's CDR3 is CASSVQGVPNYGYTF. The DNA of the CDR3 is TGTGCCAGTAGTGTACAGGGAGTCCCTAACTATGGCTACACCTTC. Drawing the rest from reference TRBV19 and TRBJ1-2, the complete variable domain is DGGITQSPKYLFRKEGQNVTLSCEQNLNHDAMYWYRQDPGQGLRLIYYSQIVNDFQKGDIAEGYSVSREKKESFPLTVTSAQKNPTAFYLCASSVQGVPNYGYTFGSGTRLTVV.

The rearrangement uses TRBV19 and TRBJ1-5, with D unresolved. Germline-derived CDR1 and CDR2 are LNHDA and SQIVND (reference sequence). This CDR3 contains 13 residues. V shed 5 bases and J shed 5 bases, with 10 bases lying between them. The CDR3 DNA reads TGTGCCAGTAGTGTAACAGTGGATCAGCCCCAGCATTTT. Translating gives CASSVTVDQPQHF.

This sequence joins TRBV15 and TRBJ2-2, with 8 bases lining up with TRBD2. CDR3 length: 15 residues. The V gene end was trimmed by 4 bases and the J gene end by 3 bases; junction bases not matched to a gene: 4. Germline V gene data show CDR1 as LNHNV and CDR2 as YYDKDF (reference sequence). CDR3 amino acids: CATSNSGTHTGELFF. In nucleotides, the CDR3 is TGTGCCACCAGCAATAGCGGGACTCACACCGGGGAGCTGTTTTTT. Full variable domain (rest looked up from reference TRBV15 and TRBJ2-2): DAMVIQNPRYQVTQFGKPVTLSCSQTLNHNVMYWYQQKSSQAPKLLFHYYDKDFNNEADTPDNFQSRRPNTSFCFLDIRSPGLGDTAMYLCATSNSGTHTGELFFGEGSRLTVL.

The chain carries TRBV5-4 and TRBJ1-6, with 9 bases lining up with TRBD1. Trimming cost V 4 bases and J 10 bases; bases outside gene matches: 9. The CDR3 runs 15 residues. CDR1 and CDR2 (germline): SGHNT, YYREEE (reference sequence). CDR3 in amino acids: CASSLAGQGNSPLHF. As DNA, the CDR3 is TGTGCCAGCAGCCTAGCCGGACAGGGGAACTCACCCCTCCACTTT.

The rearrangement uses TRBV21-1 and TRBJ2-2; the D call TRBD2 from the table was never checked on the DNA. TRBV21-1 is tagged as a pseudogene. This CDR3 is 15 amino acids long. The CDR3 DNA follows: TGTGCCAGCAGCAACAGAGGGAAAAACACCGGGGAGCTGTTTTTT. This encodes CASSNRGKNTGELFF.

The chain has TRBV6-6 and TRBJ2-7; possibly TRBD2 for D (5 bases). The CDR3 totals 13 residues. Germline V lookup: CDR1 MNHNY, CDR2 SVGAGI (reference sequence). Trimming shortened V by 6 bases and J by 5 bases, and 14 bases separated the two germline ends. CDR3 sequence reads: CASSLTRLDEQYF. The DNA of the CDR3 is TGTGCCAGCAGCCTAACTAGACTCGACGAGCAGTACTTC.

This clone has more than one count but fewer than ten. The chain uses TRBV19 and TRBJ2-7; perhaps TRBD2 as D (7 bases). The germline gives CDR1 LNHDA, CDR2 SQIVND (reference sequence). This CDR3 is built from 15 residues. Trimming took off 5 bases at V and 4 bases at J, with 18 bases between the two ends. The CDR3 spells CASSPAGARMYEQYF. The CDR3 bases are TGTGCCAGTAGTCCCGCGGGGGCAAGAATGTACGAGCAGTACTTC.